This entry features one T cell receptor (beta chain) sequence. Losses at the gene ends were 6 bases for V and 2 bases for J; bases not matched to a gene: 2. The germline V gene has CDR1 LNHDA and CDR2 SQIVND (reference sequence). The CDR3 sequence is 14 residues long. The data stem from a study of blood T cell repertoires in COVID-19. Study at large: PBMCs, B-cell-depleted T cells, or T cells were the source of the cDNA or gDNA that made up the material.

In the source study's methods: Reference gene primer amplification gave nucleated cell count estimates. The table came from immunoSEQ multiplex PCR; TCRdb's copy has only in-frame clones and leaves some out. That table is the source of V, J and clone size, and D and trimming were worked out from the DNA. The table lists more than 120,000 clones, around 88% of them singletons. The sample taken for sequencing was peripheral blood. This TCR was sampled from a human donor in a cohort sampled during active COVID-19. This chain links TRBV19 with TRBJ2-7; 12 nucleotides line up with TRBD2. CDR3 amino acids: CASRTSGGTYEQYF. The DNA for the CDR3 is TGTGCCAGTAGGACTAGCGGGGGAACCTACGAGCAGTACTTC.